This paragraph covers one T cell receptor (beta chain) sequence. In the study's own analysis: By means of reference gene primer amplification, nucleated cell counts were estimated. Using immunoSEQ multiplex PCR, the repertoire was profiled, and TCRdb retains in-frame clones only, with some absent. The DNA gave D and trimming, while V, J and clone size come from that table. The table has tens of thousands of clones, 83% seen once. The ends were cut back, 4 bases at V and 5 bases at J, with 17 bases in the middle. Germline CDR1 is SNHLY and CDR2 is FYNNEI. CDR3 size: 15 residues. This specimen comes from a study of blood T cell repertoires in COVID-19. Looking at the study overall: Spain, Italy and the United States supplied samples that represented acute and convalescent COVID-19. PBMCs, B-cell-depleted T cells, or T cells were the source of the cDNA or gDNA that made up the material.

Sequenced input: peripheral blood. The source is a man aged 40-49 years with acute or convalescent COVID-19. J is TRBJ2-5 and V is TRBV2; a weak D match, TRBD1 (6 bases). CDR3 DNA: TGTGCCAGCAGTGTGGCCGGAAACAGGGCTGAGACCCAGTACTTC. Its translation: CASSVAGNRAETQYF.